This passage covers 9 T cell receptor beta chains from one sample sequenced in a study of metastatic and nonmetastatic thyroid tumors. TCRdb re-processed the PCR reads through MiXCR. The repertoire includes roughly 70,000 clones, more than 15% of them detected once, and 9.5% to 15% sits in the top ten. All patients were treatment-naive before thyroid surgery. What was sequenced was blood. The source of these receptors is a female donor with papillary thyroid cancer or a benign thyroid nodule (not recorded which). Some clones in this sample may be carry-over from other donors' samples.

This clone was detected many times. This sequence joins TRBV20-1 and TRBJ2-7; TRBD2 aligns across 12 bases. The CDR3 is 14 amino acids. The germline gives CDR1 DFQATT, CDR2 SNEGSKA (reference sequence). Trimming took 6 bases from V and 2 from J; bases not matched to a gene: 5. The CDR3 bases are TGCAGTGCAGGACTAGCGGGACCCACCTACGAGCAGTACTTC. Translated, it gives CSAGLAGPTYEQYF.

The chain recombines TRBV6-1 with TRBJ2-2; TRBD2 matches 12 bases. The germline CDR1 and CDR2 sequences are MNHNS and SASEGT. The CDR3 is 17 amino acids. V trimming: 6 bases; J trimming: 5 bases; junction bases outside the gene matches: 10. CDR3 nucleotide sequence: TGTGCCAGCAGCTCCTATGGACTAGCGGGATATACCGGGGAGCTGTTTTTT. Translating it yields CASSSYGLAGYTGELFF.

The rearrangement uses TRBV20-1 and TRBJ1-4; D is undetermined. This CDR3 has 15 residues. V was cut by 3 bases and J by 4 bases, with 15 bases left in between. Germline values: CDR1 DFQATT, CDR2 SNEGSKA (reference sequence). The CDR3 DNA follows: TGCAGTGCTAGTGGGTCTTTGGGCAGTAATGAAAAACTGTTTTTT. As protein: CSASGSLGSNEKLFF.

This clone was picked up many times. V gene TRBV7-3 combines with J gene TRBJ2-2; tentatively, D is TRBD2 (6 bases). Trimming cost V 5 bases and J 5 bases, with 12 bases left between them. This CDR3 comprises 14 residues. CDR1 SGHTA and CDR2 FQGTGA come from the germline V gene. The CDR3 region is CASSTGVGTGELFF. CDR3 nucleotide sequence: TGTGCCAGCAGCACGGGAGTTGGAACCGGGGAGCTGTTTTTT.

This clone was found many times. The rearrangement links TRBV7-2 to TRBJ1-4, with 7 bases fitting TRBD1. There are 15 residues in the CDR3. The germline gives CDR1 SGHTA, CDR2 FQGNSA. V was clipped by 2 bases and J by 5 bases; unmatched bases: 5. The CDR3, as DNA: TGTGCCAGCAGCTTAACGGGACAGACAAATGAAAAACTGTTTTTT. It yields the protein CASSLTGQTNEKLFF.

In its sample, this clone was seen many times. The chain has TRBV12-3 or TRBV12-4 and TRBJ1-2; no definite D call. The germline V and J ends were trimmed by 1 base and 14 bases, with 14 bases remaining between them. The CDR3 contains 12 residues. CDR3 in DNA: TGTGCCAGCAGTTTAGAGGGTAGGCTTAGTACCTTC. Its protein is CASSLEGRLSTF.

This clone was counted ten times or more. The V call is TRBV9, the J call TRBJ1-6; D is perhaps TRBD1 (6 bases). CDR1 and CDR2 from the germline V gene are SGDLS and YYNGEE. Trimming removed 4 bases at V and 7 bases at J, with 9 bases between. This CDR3 contains 13 residues. This chain's CDR3 is CASSRTANSPLHF. The CDR3 DNA follows: TGTGCCAGCAGCCGGACAGCCAATTCACCCCTCCACTTT. The whole variable domain, remainder taken from reference TRBV9 and TRBJ1-6, is DSGVTQTPKHLITATGQRVTLRCSPRSGDLSVYWYQQSLDQGLQFLIQYYNGEERAKGNILERFSAQQFPDLHSELNLSSLELGDSALYFCASSRTANSPLHFGNGTRLTVT.

There are a few counts of this clone. The chain links TRBV6-1 to TRBJ2-1; maybe TRBD1 (6 bases). The CDR3 sequence is 14 residues long. Germline V gene data show CDR1 as MNHNS and CDR2 as SASEGT. The V and J ends lost 5 bases and 4 bases respectively, with 12 bases between them. The CDR3 sequence: CASSRGQGYNEQFF. The CDR3 coding sequence is TGTGCCAGCAGTCGCGGGCAGGGGTACAATGAGCAGTTCTTC.

This clone was detected ten times or more. CDR3 region: CASSLATGAGELFF. The DNA for the CDR3 is TGTGCCAGCAGTTTGGCCACGGGAGCCGGGGAGCTGTTTTTT. The chain joins TRBV27 to TRBJ2-2; D is perhaps TRBD2 (6 bases). The length of the CDR3 is 14 residues. V was trimmed by 3 bases and J by 6 bases, leaving 11 bases between them. CDR1 and CDR2 from the germline V gene are MNHEY and SMNVEV (reference sequence).